This T cell receptor beta chain was captured by sequencing in a study of T-cell memory formation after mild COVID-19. TCRdb re-analysed the 5' RACE reads in MiXCR, keeping a single row per CDR3 protein. This table holds roughly 50,000 distinct CDR3 sequences, 8% to 10% found once. Trimming removed 6 bases at V and 6 bases at J, with 15 bases between. Germline V gene sequence: CDR1 SGHTA, CDR2 FQGNSA. This CDR3 comprises 15 residues. The V call is TRBV7-2, the J call TRBJ1-6; D perhaps matches TRBD1 (5 bases). Sequencing used PBMCs or a T cell subset sorted from them (not recorded which). The source of this sequence is a man between 18 and 29 years old who had mild COVID-19 (a few samples of this study predate the infection). Cell type and time point are not known. The CDR3 loop reads CASSITGTGNSPLHF. The CDR3 DNA reads TGTGCCAGCAGTATAACCGGGACGGGTAATTCACCCCTCCACTTT.